Listed below are T cell receptor beta chains from one sample, sequenced in a study of cytomegalovirus exposure and HLA in healthy donors. Generated by immunoSEQ multiplex PCR, the TCRdb table keeps only in-frame clones and is missing some. Recorded here are 150,000 to 200,000 clones; the top ten clones represent about 1.2%. Sequencing input: PBMCs. The source of these receptors is a woman in her fifties or sixties in good health and CMV-seronegative. Both conserved end residues are part of each CDR3. D genes are given only for firm matches.

v_call: TRBV29-1
d_call: TRBD2
j_call: TRBJ2-7
cdr3_nt: TGCAGCGCTGTGGGGCTAGCGGGAGTCTTCTCCTACGAGCAGTACTTC
cdr3_aa: CSAVGLAGVFSYEQYF

v_call: TRBV9
d_call: TRBD2
j_call: TRBJ2-1
cdr3_nt: TGTGCCAGCAGCGCAGATGAGGGACTAGCGGGAGGTAATGAGCAGTTCTTC
cdr3_aa: CASSADEGLAGGNEQFF

v_call: TRBV14
d_call: TRBD1
j_call: TRBJ2-1
cdr3_nt: TGTGCCAGCACGGACAGGGGGCTGGGTGAGCAGTTCTTC
cdr3_aa: CASTDRGLGEQFF

v_call: TRBV9
d_call: NA
j_call: TRBJ2-7
cdr3_nt: TGTGCCAGCAGCGTAGAGTCCGGGAACTACGAGCAGTACTTC
cdr3_aa: CASSVESGNYEQYF

v_call: TRBV6-6
d_call: NA
j_call: TRBJ1-4
cdr3_nt: TGTGCCAGCAGTTACTTATATGCAACTAATGAAAAACTGTTTTTT
cdr3_aa: CASSYLYATNEKLFF

v_call: TRBV11-2
d_call: TRBD1
j_call: TRBJ1-3
cdr3_nt: TGTGCCAGCAGCGTCCTGGACAGGTTGAGCTCTGGAAACACCATATATTTT
cdr3_aa: CASSVLDRLSSGNTIYF

v_call: TRBV2
d_call: NA
j_call: TRBJ2-1
cdr3_nt: TGTGCCAGCAGTGACGGTGGTGTCTACAATGAGCAGTTCTTC
cdr3_aa: CASSDGGVYNEQFF

v_call: TRBV10-3
d_call: NA
j_call: TRBJ1-2
cdr3_nt: TGTGCCATCAGTGAGTCGGGGGCGAGCTATGGCTACACCTTC
cdr3_aa: CAISESGASYGYTF

v_call: TRBV4-3
d_call: TRBD1
j_call: TRBJ1-1
cdr3_nt: TGCGCCAGCAGCCAAGATGGAACGATAGGGGGCCTGAACACTGAAGCTTTCTTT
cdr3_aa: CASSQDGTIGGLNTEAFF

v_call: TRBV5-1
d_call: TRBD2
j_call: TRBJ2-3
cdr3_nt: TGCGCCAGCAGCTTGGGGATAGCGGGGACCACAGATACGCAGTATTTT
cdr3_aa: CASSLGIAGTTDTQYF

v_call: TRBV5-8
d_call: TRBD2
j_call: TRBJ2-1
cdr3_nt: TGTGCCAGCAGCTTCCCCGGACTAGCGGGTTTGAGGAATGAGCAGTTCTTC
cdr3_aa: CASSFPGLAGLRNEQFF

v_call: TRBV7-2
d_call: NA
j_call: TRBJ2-1
cdr3_nt: TGTGCCAGCAGCTTAGTAGGCCAGCCCGCGGCGGGTGAGCAGTTCTTC
cdr3_aa: CASSLVGQPAAGEQFF

v_call: TRBV7-9
d_call: NA
j_call: TRBJ1-3
cdr3_nt: TGTGCCAGCAGCTTAACCTACAGCTCTGGAAACACCATATATTTT
cdr3_aa: CASSLTYSSGNTIYF

v_call: TRBV7-8
d_call: TRBD1
j_call: TRBJ1-5
cdr3_nt: TGTGCCAGCAGCTCGGGACAGTGGAATCAGCCCCAGCATTTT
cdr3_aa: CASSSGQWNQPQHF

v_call: TRBV7-9
d_call: NA
j_call: TRBJ2-1
cdr3_nt: TGTGCCAGCAGCTTAGTCAGTAAACCTTACAATGAGCAGTTCTTC
cdr3_aa: CASSLVSKPYNEQFF

v_call: TRBV4-2
d_call: TRBD2
j_call: TRBJ2-7
cdr3_nt: TGTGCCAGCAGCCAAATTAGCGGGGGGATCTCCTACGAGCAGTACTTC
cdr3_aa: CASSQISGGISYEQYF

v_call: TRBV5-1
d_call: TRBD1
j_call: TRBJ2-1
cdr3_nt: TGCGCCAGCAGCTTGGTGGGACAGGGCGGTAATGAGCAGTTCTTC
cdr3_aa: CASSLVGQGGNEQFF

v_call: TRBV12-5
d_call: NA
j_call: TRBJ1-4
cdr3_nt: TGTGCTAGTGGTTTCTCACTGCCGGGGGATGAAAAACTGTTTTTT
cdr3_aa: CASGFSLPGDEKLFF

v_call: TRBV5-1
d_call: NA
j_call: TRBJ1-2
cdr3_nt: TGCGCCAGCAGCCCTTCTGAATCACGAGGCAGCTATGGCTACACCTTC
cdr3_aa: CASSPSESRGSYGYTF

v_call: TRBV30
d_call: TRBD1
j_call: TRBJ2-7
cdr3_nt: TGTGCCTGGACAGGGGGTAACTACGAGCAGTACTTC
cdr3_aa: CAWTGGNYEQYF

v_call: TRBV7-4
d_call: NA
j_call: TRBJ2-1
cdr3_nt: TGTGCCAGCATCGATGACAGGATAAGCTCCTACAATGAGCAGTTCTTC
cdr3_aa: CASIDDRISSYNEQFF

v_call: TRBV9
d_call: TRBD1
j_call: TRBJ2-7
cdr3_nt: TGTGCCAGCAGCGGAGGACAGGGGGCCGGTGAGCAGTACTTC
cdr3_aa: CASSGGQGAGEQYF

v_call: TRBV19
d_call: TRBD1
j_call: TRBJ1-1
cdr3_nt: TGTGCCAGTAGTTTGGGACAGGGGGTTTTGAACACTGAAGCTTTCTTT
cdr3_aa: CASSLGQGVLNTEAFF

v_call: TRBV11-3
d_call: TRBD1
j_call: TRBJ1-1
cdr3_nt: TGTGCCAGCAGCTTAGATTACAGGGGGAACACTGAAGCTTTCTTT
cdr3_aa: CASSLDYRGNTEAFF

v_call: TRBV27
d_call: NA
j_call: TRBJ2-6
cdr3_nt: TGTGCCAGCAGTTCCCCTCCGTACTTACCCTCTGGGGCCAACGTCCTGACTTTC
cdr3_aa: CASSSPPYLPSGANVLTF

v_call: TRBV7-2
d_call: NA
j_call: TRBJ1-1
cdr3_nt: TGTGCCAGCAGCTTTTCCCTAAACACTGAAGCTTTCTTT
cdr3_aa: CASSFSLNTEAFF

v_call: TRBV6-5
d_call: NA
j_call: TRBJ1-2
cdr3_nt: TGTGCCAGCAGGCCGCGACAAGCTGGCTACACCTTC
cdr3_aa: CASRPRQAGYTF

v_call: TRBV5-1
d_call: NA
j_call: TRBJ2-5
cdr3_nt: TGCGCCAGCAGCTTGGCGGGAAATGGAGAGACCCAGTACTTC
cdr3_aa: CASSLAGNGETQYF

v_call: TRBV7-9
d_call: NA
j_call: TRBJ2-7
cdr3_nt: TGTGCCAGCAGCCCCGAAGGGAGCTCCTACGAGCAGTACTTC
cdr3_aa: CASSPEGSSYEQYF

v_call: TRBV4-2
d_call: TRBD1
j_call: TRBJ1-3
cdr3_nt: TGTGCCAGCAGCAGACAGGGGGCGCGAGATCCTGGAAACACCATATATTTT
cdr3_aa: CASSRQGARDPGNTIYF

v_call: TRBV7-3
d_call: NA
j_call: TRBJ1-1
cdr3_nt: TGTGCCAGCAGCTTATTTGAGGTCGGATTGAACACTGAAGCTTTCTTT
cdr3_aa: CASSLFEVGLNTEAFF